This T cell receptor beta chain was observed in a study of blood T cells in healthy people across ages. This clonotype turned up a few times. The second PCR ran about 6 to 12 cycles with a sample-barcoded 5' primer and J-beta primers. TCRdb itself ran the 5' RACE reads through MiXCR, one entry per CDR3 protein. The sample shows some 800,000 distinct CDR3 sequences, more than 20% of them seen only once. Trimming took 6 bases from V and 6 from J; bases not matched to a gene: 3. Germline loops: CDR1 MNHEY, CDR2 SVGEGT. The CDR3 has 14 amino acids. In addition, the sample was reused for a study of T cells of mothers and their children.

The rearrangement joins TRBV6-2 or TRBV6-3 to TRBJ2-1; 12 positions agree with TRBD2. The sequenced sample consisted of blood. The source is a boy aged 5 to 17 in good health. The CDR3 sequence: CASRGLAGTNEQFF. CDR3 nucleotide sequence: TGTGCCAGCAGAGGACTAGCGGGGACCAATGAGCAGTTCTTC.